This T cell receptor beta chain was recovered during a study of graft-versus-host responses after intestinal transplantation. As for the study in general: Each transplant was multivisceral, liver-intestinal, or isolated intestinal.

For this clone: Its target is unknown.

Assay: immunoSEQ multiplex PCR; the TCRdb copy retains only in-frame clones and omits some. The sample lists almost 85,000 clones, 91% occurring once. Study-wide results and limits: Graft-donor T cell macrochimerism coincided with high graft-versus-host to host-versus-graft clonal ratios in allografts. Investigators detected GvH clones in recipient marrow, with some emerging earlier in ileum or blood.

After removal of 1 base from V and 7 bases from J, the junction contained 8 bases not matched to a gene. Germline V lookup: CDR1 SGHVS, CDR2 FNYEAQ. This CDR3 has 15 amino acids. The J gene is TRBJ1-2, the V gene TRBV7-6, with 8 positions matching TRBD1. Sequenced here: unstimulated CD4+ T cells sorted from spleen or lymph node cells, sampled before intestinal transplant. The clonotype originates from a human donor who received an intestinal transplant. CDR3 DNA: TGTGCCAGCAGCTTAGGTCTGGGACAGGAGGGTGGCTACACCTTC. Its translation: CASSLGLGQEGGYTF.